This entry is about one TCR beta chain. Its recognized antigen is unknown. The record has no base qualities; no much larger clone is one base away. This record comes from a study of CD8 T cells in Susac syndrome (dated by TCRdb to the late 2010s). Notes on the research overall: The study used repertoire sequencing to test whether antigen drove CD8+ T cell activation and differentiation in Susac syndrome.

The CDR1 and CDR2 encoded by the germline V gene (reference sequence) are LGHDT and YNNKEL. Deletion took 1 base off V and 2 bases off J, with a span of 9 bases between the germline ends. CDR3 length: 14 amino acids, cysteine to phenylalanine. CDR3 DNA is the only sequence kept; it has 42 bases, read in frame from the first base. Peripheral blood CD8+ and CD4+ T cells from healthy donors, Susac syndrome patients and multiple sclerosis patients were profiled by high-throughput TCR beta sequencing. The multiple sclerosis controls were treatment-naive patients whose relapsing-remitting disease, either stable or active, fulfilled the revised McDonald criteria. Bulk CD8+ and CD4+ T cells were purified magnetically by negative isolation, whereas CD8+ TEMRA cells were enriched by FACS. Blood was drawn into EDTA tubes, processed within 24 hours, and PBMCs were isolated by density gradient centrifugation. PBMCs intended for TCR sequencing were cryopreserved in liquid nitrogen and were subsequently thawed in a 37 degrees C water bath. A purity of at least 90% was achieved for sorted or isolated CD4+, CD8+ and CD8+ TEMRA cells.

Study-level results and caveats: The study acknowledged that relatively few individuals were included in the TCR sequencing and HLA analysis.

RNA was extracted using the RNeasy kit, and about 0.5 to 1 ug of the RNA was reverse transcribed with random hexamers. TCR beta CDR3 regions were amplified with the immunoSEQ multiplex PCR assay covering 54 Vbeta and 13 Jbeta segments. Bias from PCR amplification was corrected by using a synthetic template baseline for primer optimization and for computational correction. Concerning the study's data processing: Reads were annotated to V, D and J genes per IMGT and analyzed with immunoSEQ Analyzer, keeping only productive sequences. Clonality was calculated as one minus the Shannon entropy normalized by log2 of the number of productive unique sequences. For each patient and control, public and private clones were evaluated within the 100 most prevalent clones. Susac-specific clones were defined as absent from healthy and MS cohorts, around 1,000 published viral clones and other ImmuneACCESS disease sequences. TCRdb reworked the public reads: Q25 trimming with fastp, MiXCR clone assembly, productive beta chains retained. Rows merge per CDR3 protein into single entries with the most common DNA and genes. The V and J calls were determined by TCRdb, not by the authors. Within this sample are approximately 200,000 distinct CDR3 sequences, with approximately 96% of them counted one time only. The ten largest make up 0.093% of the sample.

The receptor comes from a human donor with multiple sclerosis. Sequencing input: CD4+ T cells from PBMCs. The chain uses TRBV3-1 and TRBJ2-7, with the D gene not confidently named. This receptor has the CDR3 CASSQVVRTYEQYF. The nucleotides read TGTGCCAGCAGCCAAGTCGTCCGAACCTACGAGCAGTACTTC.